These 9 T cell receptor beta chains share one sample of origin, sequenced in a study of T-cell memory formation after mild COVID-19. TCRdb used MiXCR to reprocess the 5' RACE reads, holding one entry per CDR3 protein. The sample has approximately 250,000 distinct CDR3 sequences, around 15% seen once. The source material was PBMCs or a T cell subset sorted from them (not recorded which). The source of these receptors is a man younger than 30 who had mild COVID-19 (a few samples of this study predate the infection). Cell type and time point are not known.

This clonotype came up many times. The gene calls are TRBV6-6 and TRBJ2-5; 9 nucleotides agree with TRBD2. V gave up 8 bases and J gave up 5 bases; unmatched junction bases: 3. The CDR3 has 12 amino acids. Germline CDR1 MNHNY, CDR2 SVGAGI (reference sequence). CDR3 in DNA: TGTGCCAGCCGCGGGGGGGTGGAGACCCAGTACTTC. As protein: CASRGGVETQYF.

This clonotype was recorded a few times. The chain links TRBV2 to TRBJ2-3; the D gene could be TRBD1 or TRBD2 (5 bases each). Trimming left V 6 bases short and J 0 bases short, with 16 bases between. The germline gives CDR1 SNHLY, CDR2 FYNNEI. CDR3 length: 16 residues. The CDR3 is CASSEGKITSTDTQYF. Written as DNA, the CDR3 is TGTGCCAGCAGCGAGGGGAAGATAACTAGCACAGATACGCAGTATTTT.

This clonotype was counted ten times or more. This chain connects TRBV5-6 to TRBJ2-3; TRBD2 aligns across 12 bases. CDR3 length equals 16 residues. With 3 bases clipped from V and 2 bases from J, the junction kept 4 bases outside the gene matches. Germline CDR1 SGHDT, CDR2 YYEEEE. The CDR3 DNA is TGTGCCAGCAGCTCGGGACTAGCGGGTTACACAGATACGCAGTATTTT. It codes for CASSSGLAGYTDTQYF.

V gene TRBV5-1 combines with J gene TRBJ2-1; 10 bases are a match to TRBD2. The CDR3 has 16 amino acids. V shed 3 bases, J shed 7 bases, and the junction held 10 bases outside the gene matches. Germline V gene data show CDR1 as SGHRS and CDR2 as YFSETQ. The CDR3 DNA reads as TGCGCCAGCAGCTCCCGAGCGGGGGGGCGGTGGAATGAGCAGTTCTTC. Encoded protein: CASSSRAGGRWNEQFF.

This clonotype was counted between two and nine times. The chain uses TRBV29-1 and TRBJ2-5; 8 bases agree with TRBD1. The CDR3 consists of 15 residues. Germline V lookup: CDR1 SQVTM, CDR2 ANQGSEA. J gave up 7 bases and V 3 bases, and 13 bases lay outside the gene matches. The CDR3 DNA reads TGCAGCGTTGATCCCTACGGACAGGGCCAGGGGACCCAGTACTTC. Its protein is CSVDPYGQGQGTQYF.

This chain connects TRBV4-3 to TRBJ2-7, with 10 bases lining up with TRBD1. With V trimmed by 3 bases and J by 6 bases, 5 bases remained unmatched. The CDR3 contains 14 residues. Germline values: CDR1 LGHNA, CDR2 YSLEER. CDR3 amino acids: CASSQAGQGFEQYF. The DNA for the CDR3 is TGCGCCAGCAGCCAGGCGGGACAGGGGTTCGAGCAGTACTTC.

This clonotype was recorded many times. The chain is built from TRBV11-2 and TRBJ2-2, with 9 bases fitting TRBD1. This CDR3 has 14 residues. Germline CDR1 reads SGHAT; CDR2 reads FQNNGV. V lost 9 bases, J lost 5 bases, and 7 bases stayed unmatched. The CDR3 region has the DNA TGTGCCAGTCGGCCGGGACAGGGAACCGGGGAGCTGTTTTTT. This codes for CASRPGQGTGELFF.

This clonotype was seen only a few times. The rearrangement uses TRBV7-9 and TRBJ2-5, with a possible D match to TRBD1 (5 bases). Trimming removed 5 bases from V and 4 bases from J, with 17 bases in between. Germline CDR1 SEHNR, CDR2 FQNEAQ (reference sequence). This CDR3 spans 15 amino acids. CDR3 DNA sequence: TGTGCCAGCAGCCGTGGGGCAGACGGGCGAGAGACCCAGTACTTC. Translation gives CASSRGADGRETQYF.

This chain links TRBV12-3 or TRBV12-4 with TRBJ1-1; perhaps TRBD1 as D (6 bases). The CDR3 has 13 residues. Trimming pared 8 bases from V and 4 bases from J, leaving 14 bases between. CDR3 in amino acids: CASGIQGFTEAFF. As DNA, the CDR3 is TGTGCCAGCGGAATTCAGGGGTTCACTGAAGCTTTCTTT.